The clone carrying this T cell receptor beta chain occurred many times. CDR3 length equals 14 residues. V lost 5 bases, J lost 1 base, and 11 bases lay in between. CDR1 and CDR2 (germline): MNHNS, SASEGT. The data originate from a study of T cells after yellow fever vaccination. Notes on the study in general: Some clonotypes, a small share, were shared between CD4 and CD8 compartments. Post-booster samples contained most primary-vaccination clones (more than 95% CD4, around 89% CD8). Compared with primary, the secondary response was weaker and peaked at day 5, not 15.

The study made its TCR cDNA through 5'RACE template switching. That step introduced a universal primer site along with UMIs. Each CDR3 protein gets one entry after TCRdb re-called the 5' RACE reads with MiXCR. This sample carries 40,000 to 50,000 distinct CDR3 sequences, about 6.8% of them seen once, and the ten largest clones take about 15%. The sequences come from CD8+ T cells not binding an NS4B(214-222) dextramer, sorted from PBMCs, collected 45 days after the yellow fever booster vaccination. This chain connects TRBV6-1 to TRBJ2-5, with D unresolved. The sequence came from a man aged 25 to 40 who received the YFV17D yellow fever vaccine. This chain's CDR3 is CASSQNWVQETQYF. In DNA form, the CDR3 reads TGTGCCAGCAGTCAAAATTGGGTCCAAGAGACCCAGTACTTC.